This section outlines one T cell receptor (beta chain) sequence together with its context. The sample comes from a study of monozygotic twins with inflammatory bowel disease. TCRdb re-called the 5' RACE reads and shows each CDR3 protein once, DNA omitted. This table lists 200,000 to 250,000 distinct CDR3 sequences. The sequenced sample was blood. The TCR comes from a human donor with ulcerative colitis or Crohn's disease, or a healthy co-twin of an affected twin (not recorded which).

CDR3 sequence: CASIPTSGGRYTGELFF. The chain has TRBV6-1 and TRBJ2-2; TCRdb lists TRBD2, though no DNA is available to test this call. The length of the CDR3 is 17 residues. Germline CDR1 is MNHNS and CDR2 is SASEGT.